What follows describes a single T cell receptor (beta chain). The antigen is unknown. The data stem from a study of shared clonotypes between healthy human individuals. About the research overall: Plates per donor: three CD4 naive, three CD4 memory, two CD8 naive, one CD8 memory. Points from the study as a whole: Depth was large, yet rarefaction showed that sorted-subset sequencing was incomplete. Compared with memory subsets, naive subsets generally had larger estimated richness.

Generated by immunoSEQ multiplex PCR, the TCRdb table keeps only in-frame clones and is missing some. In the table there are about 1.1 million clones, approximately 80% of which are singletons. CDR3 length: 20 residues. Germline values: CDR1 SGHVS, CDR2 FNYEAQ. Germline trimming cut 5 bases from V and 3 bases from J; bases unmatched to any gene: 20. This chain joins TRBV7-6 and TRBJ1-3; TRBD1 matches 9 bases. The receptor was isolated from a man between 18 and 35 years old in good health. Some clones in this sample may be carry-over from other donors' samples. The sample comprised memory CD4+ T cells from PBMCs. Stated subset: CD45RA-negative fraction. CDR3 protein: CASSPTILTRGTGFGNTIYF. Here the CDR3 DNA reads TGTGCCAGCAGCCCTACCATTCTTACCCGCGGGACAGGGTTTGGAAACACCATATATTTT.